A selection of T cell receptor beta chains follows, all from one sample in a study of T cells in Graves' hyperthyroidism and ophthalmopathy. MiXCR, applied by TCRdb to the multiplex PCR reads, yields one record per CDR3 protein. The sample lists roughly 280,000 distinct CDR3 sequences, about 20% occurring once. The sequenced material came from blood. These receptors were obtained from a man aged 25-45 years with Graves' ophthalmopathy. The CDR3 runs from the conserved cysteine through the conserved F or W.

v_call cdr3_aa
TRBV3-1 CASSHKGLKTQYF
TRBV12-3/TRBV12-4 CASSERAAPASPLHF
TRBV28 CASSSRAGIDNEQFF
TRBV2 CASRGKETQYF
TRBV20-1 CSAVRGNTEAFF
TRBV7-9 CASSPSGGSAWNEQFF
TRBV30 CAWSVLGTANEQFF
TRBV18 CASSPQAGQGARQPQHF
TRBV15 CATSRQQGHGYTF
TRBV2 CASRGGTGHSEPQHF
TRBV7-3 CASSVTGTGIGEAFF
TRBV9 CASSPRGQVQETQYF
TRBV12-3/TRBV12-4 CASSTRQGGTDTQYF
TRBV30 CAWSTGRRDTQYF
TRBV4-1 CASSQETGSVNTEAFF
TRBV3-1 CASSVAGGQPQHF
TRBV19 CASSLTPLAKNIQYF
TRBV14 CASSQVGQGDSGNTIYF
TRBV28 CASSADRVQPQHF
TRBV19 CASNRDPRKGTQHF
TRBV2 CASRSGTSGRVETQYF
TRBV18 CASSPSGSRADTQYF
TRBV7-9 CASSQTSADTQYF
TRBV11-3 CASSSPWSDTDTQYF
TRBV7-2 CASSLVQGTSPLHF
TRBV7-3 CASSSKPGQGYEQYF
TRBV12-3/TRBV12-4 CASRGGLSESSYNEQFF
TRBV2 CASSDGTPYEQYF
TRBV7-9 CASSSVEPNFYEQYF
TRBV11-2 CATLFGSATGELFF
TRBV20-1 CSAKPGQGTYEQYF
TRBV28 CASSERTDTQYF
TRBV11-2 CASSKGLGEQFF
TRBV27 CASSLNANSYEQYF
TRBV12-3/TRBV12-4 CASSLFTGRGNQPQHF
TRBV10-3 CAISESTSPQYF
TRBV28 CASSSQREISYNEQFF
TRBV20-1 CSARKNMVAGEDEQFF
TRBV19 CASSIVRESSYEQYF
TRBV7-8 CASSSSLYANTGELFF
TRBV10-2 CASRQGDQRQHF
TRBV2 CASSIQAYGYTF
TRBV5-1 CASLLRVYLNEKLFF
TRBV2 CASSLAADGYTF